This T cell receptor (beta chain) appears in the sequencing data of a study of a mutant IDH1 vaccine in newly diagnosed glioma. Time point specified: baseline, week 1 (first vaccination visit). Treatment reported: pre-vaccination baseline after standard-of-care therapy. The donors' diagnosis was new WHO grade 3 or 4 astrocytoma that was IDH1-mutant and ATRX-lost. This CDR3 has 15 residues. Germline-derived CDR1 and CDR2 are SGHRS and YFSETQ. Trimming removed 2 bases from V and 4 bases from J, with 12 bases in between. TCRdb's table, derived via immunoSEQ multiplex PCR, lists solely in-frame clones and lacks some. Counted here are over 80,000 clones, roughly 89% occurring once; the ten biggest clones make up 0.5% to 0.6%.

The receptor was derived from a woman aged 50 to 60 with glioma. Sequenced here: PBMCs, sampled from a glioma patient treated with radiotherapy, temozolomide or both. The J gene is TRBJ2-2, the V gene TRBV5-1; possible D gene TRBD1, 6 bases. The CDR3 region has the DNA TGCGCCAGCAGCTTAGGCAGGGGCGGCACCGGGGAGCTGTTTTTT. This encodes CASSLGRGGTGELFF.